These 2 T cell receptor beta chains originate from one sample sequenced in a study of blood T cell repertoires in COVID-19. Assay: immunoSEQ multiplex PCR; the TCRdb copy retains only in-frame clones and omits some. This sample has approximately 240,000 clones, with roughly 82% found just once. Material for sequencing was peripheral blood. Receptors were obtained from a woman aged 40 to 50 who had recovered from COVID-19.

CDR3 in amino acids: CASSQTFDRETGRGYTF. DNA of the CDR3: TGTGCCAGCAGCCAGACATTCGACCGGGAAACCGGAAGGGGCTACACCTTC. The V and J genes are TRBV3-1 (or the pseudogene TRBV3-2) and TRBJ1-2; no reliable D call. The germline V gene has CDR1 LGHDT and CDR2 YNNKEL (reference sequence). CDR3 length: 17 amino acids. The V end was cut by 3 bases, the J end by 8 bases, with 25 bases between.

This chain joins TRBV4-3 and TRBJ1-2; TRBD1 is a possible D gene (5 bases). The CDR3 consists of 14 residues. The V gene lost 1 base and the J gene lost 7 bases, with 13 bases spanning the gap. CDR1 is LGHNA and CDR2 is YSLEER in the germline V gene. The CDR3, as DNA: TGCGCCAGCAGCCAAGCTCGGGCAGGGCGTGGCTACACCTTC. Its protein is CASSQARAGRGYTF.